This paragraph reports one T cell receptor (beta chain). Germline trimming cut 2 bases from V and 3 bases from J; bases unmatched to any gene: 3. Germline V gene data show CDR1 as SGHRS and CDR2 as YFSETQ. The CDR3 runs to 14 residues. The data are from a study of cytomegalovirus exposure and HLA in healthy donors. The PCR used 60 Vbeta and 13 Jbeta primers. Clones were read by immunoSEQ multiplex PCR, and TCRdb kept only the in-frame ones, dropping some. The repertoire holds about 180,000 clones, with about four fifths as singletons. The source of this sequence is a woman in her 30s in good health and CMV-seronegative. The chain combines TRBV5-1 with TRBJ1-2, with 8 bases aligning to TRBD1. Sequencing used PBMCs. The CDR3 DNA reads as TGCGCCAGCAGCTTTACAGGGGGAGACTATGGCTACACCTTC. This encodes CASSFTGGDYGYTF.